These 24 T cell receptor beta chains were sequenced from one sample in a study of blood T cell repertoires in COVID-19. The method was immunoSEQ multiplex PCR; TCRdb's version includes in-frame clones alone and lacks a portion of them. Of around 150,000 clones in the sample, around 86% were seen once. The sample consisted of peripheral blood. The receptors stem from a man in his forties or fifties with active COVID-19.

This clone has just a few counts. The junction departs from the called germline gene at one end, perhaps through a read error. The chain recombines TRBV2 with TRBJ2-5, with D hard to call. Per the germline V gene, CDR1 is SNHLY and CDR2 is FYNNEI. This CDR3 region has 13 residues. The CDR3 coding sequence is TGTGCCAGCACGCGGAGAAACCAAGCGACCCAGTACTTC. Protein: CASTRRNQATQYF.

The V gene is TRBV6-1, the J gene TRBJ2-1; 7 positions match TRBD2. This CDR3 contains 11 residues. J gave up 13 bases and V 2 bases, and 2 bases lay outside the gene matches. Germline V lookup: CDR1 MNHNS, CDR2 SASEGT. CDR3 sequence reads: CASSELAGQFF. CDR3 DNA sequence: TGTGCCAGCAGTGAATTAGCGGGCCAGTTCTTC.

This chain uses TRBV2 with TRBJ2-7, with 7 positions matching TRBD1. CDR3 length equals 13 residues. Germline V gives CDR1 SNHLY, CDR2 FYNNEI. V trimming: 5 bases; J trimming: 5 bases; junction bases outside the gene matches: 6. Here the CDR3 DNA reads TGTGCCAGCAGTCTAAGACAGGGCCACGAGCAGTACTTC. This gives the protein CASSLRQGHEQYF.

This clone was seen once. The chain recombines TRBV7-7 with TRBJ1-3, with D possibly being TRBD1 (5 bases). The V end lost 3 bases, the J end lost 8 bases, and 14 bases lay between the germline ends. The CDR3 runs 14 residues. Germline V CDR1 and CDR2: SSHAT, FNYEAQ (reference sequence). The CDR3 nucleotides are TGTGCCAGCAGCTTGGGAACAGGATTGGACACCATATATTTT. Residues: CASSLGTGLDTIYF.

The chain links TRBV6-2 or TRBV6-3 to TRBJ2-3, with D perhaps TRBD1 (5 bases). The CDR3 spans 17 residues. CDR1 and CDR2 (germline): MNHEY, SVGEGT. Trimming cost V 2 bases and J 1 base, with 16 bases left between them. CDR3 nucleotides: TGTGCCAGCAGTTACGGGGCGAGACGACACCGCACAGATACGCAGTATTTT. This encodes CASSYGARRHRTDTQYF.

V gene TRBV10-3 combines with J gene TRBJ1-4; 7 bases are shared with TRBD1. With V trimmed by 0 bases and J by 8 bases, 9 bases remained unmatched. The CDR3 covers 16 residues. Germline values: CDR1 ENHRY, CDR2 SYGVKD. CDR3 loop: CAISESTGSVSEKLFF. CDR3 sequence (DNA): TGTGCCATCAGTGAGTCGACAGGGTCGGTTAGCGAAAAACTGTTTTTT.

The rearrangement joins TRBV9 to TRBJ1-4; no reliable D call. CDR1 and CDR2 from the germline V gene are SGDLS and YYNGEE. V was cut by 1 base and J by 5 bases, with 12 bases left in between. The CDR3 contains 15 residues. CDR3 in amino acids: CASSVHMGGNEKLFF. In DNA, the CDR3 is TGTGCCAGCAGCGTACACATGGGAGGGAATGAAAAACTGTTTTTT.

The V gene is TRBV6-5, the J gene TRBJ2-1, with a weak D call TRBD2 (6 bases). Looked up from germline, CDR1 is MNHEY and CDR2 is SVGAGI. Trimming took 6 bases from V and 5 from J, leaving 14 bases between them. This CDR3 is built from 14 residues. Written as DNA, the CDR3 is TGTGCCAGCAGCCCGGGGGTTTTGGACAATGAGCAGTTCTTC. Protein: CASSPGVLDNEQFF.

CDR3 sequence reads: CASSDGPWAGETQYF. In DNA form, the CDR3 reads TGTGCCAGCAGCGACGGACCCTGGGCGGGAGAGACCCAGTACTTC. The rearrangement joins TRBV9 to TRBJ2-5; D perhaps matches TRBD2 (5 bases). The CDR3 loop spans 15 amino acids. Per the germline V gene, CDR1 is SGDLS and CDR2 is YYNGEE. V lost 3 bases and J lost 4, with 16 bases in between.

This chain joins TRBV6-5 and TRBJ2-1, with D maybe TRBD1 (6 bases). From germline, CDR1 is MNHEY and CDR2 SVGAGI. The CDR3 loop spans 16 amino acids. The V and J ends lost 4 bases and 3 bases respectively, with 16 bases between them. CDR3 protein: CASSSQTGAFYNEQFF. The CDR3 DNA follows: TGTGCCAGCAGTTCTCAGACAGGAGCTTTCTACAATGAGCAGTTCTTC.

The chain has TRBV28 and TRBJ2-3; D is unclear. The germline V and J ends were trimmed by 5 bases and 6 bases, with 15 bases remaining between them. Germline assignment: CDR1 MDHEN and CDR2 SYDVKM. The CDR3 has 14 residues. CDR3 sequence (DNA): TGTGCCAGCAGTCTTAAGGCGGTCGCGGATACGCAGTATTTT. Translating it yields CASSLKAVADTQYF.

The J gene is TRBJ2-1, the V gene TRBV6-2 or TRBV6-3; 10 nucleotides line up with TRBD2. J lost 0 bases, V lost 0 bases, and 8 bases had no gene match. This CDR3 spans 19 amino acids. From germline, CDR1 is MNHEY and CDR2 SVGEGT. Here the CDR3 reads CASSYSVAGGWSSYNEQFF. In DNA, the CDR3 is TGTGCCAGCAGTTACTCGGTAGCGGGGGGATGGAGCTCCTACAATGAGCAGTTCTTC.

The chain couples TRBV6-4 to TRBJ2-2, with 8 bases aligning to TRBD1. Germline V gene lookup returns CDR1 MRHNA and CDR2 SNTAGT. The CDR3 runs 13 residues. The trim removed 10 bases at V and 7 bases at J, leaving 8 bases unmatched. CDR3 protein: CATADRVNGELFF. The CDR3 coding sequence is TGTGCCACCGCGGACAGGGTGAACGGGGAGCTGTTTTTT.

CDR3 sequence (DNA): TGTGCCAGCTCCCAACAATCCAGGGCGAGTAGGGATACGCAGTATTTT. Translating gives CASSQQSRASRDTQYF. The chain uses TRBV18 and TRBJ2-3; TRBD1 is a possible D gene (5 bases). V was shortened by 6 bases and J by 6 bases, with 22 bases between the two germline ends. The germline gives CDR1 KGHSH, CDR2 LQKENI. The CDR3 has 16 amino acids.

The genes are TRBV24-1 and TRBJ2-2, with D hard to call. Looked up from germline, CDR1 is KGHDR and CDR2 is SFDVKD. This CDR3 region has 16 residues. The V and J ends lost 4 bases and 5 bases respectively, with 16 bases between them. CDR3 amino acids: CATSEKSDSSTGELFF. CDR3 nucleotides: TGTGCCACCAGTGAAAAATCCGATTCGAGTACCGGGGAGCTGTTTTTT.

This CDR3 reads CASSRHYTGFYQPQHF. The CDR3 region has the DNA TGCGCCAGCAGCCGACATTACACAGGGTTCTATCAGCCCCAGCATTTT. This chain links TRBV4-1 with TRBJ1-5; tentative D call: TRBD1 (6 bases). The germline V and J ends were trimmed by 4 bases and 5 bases, with 18 bases remaining between them. The CDR3 runs 16 residues. Germline assignment: CDR1 MGHRA and CDR2 YSYEKL.

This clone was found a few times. CDR3 protein: CASSYQGALHYEQYF. DNA of the CDR3: TGTGCCAGCAGCTACCAGGGGGCGCTTCACTACGAGCAGTACTTC. The genes are TRBV11-2 and TRBJ2-7, with 8 nucleotides matching TRBD1. The CDR3 runs 15 residues. With V trimmed by 4 bases and J by 3 bases, 8 bases remained unmatched. Germline CDR1 and CDR2: SGHAT and FQNNGV.

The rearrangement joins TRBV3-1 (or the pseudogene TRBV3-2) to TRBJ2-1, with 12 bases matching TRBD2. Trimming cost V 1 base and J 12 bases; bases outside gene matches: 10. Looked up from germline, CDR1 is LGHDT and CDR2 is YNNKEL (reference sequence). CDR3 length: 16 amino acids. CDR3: CASSQARTSGALGQFF. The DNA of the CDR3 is TGTGCCAGCAGCCAAGCCCGGACTAGCGGGGCCCTTGGGCAGTTCTTC.

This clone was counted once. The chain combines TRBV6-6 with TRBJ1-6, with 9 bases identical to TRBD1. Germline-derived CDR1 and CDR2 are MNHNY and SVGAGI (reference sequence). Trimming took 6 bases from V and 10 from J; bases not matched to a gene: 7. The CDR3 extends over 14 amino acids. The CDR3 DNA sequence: TGTGCCAGCAGACAGGGGGCTCGGGGATCACCCCTCCACTTT. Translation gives CASRQGARGSPLHF.

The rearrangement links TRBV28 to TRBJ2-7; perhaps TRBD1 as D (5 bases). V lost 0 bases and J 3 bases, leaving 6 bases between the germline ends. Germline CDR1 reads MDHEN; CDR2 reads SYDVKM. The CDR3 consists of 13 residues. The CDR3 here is CASSLWGRYEQYF. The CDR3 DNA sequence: TGTGCCAGCAGTTTATGGGGGCGCTACGAGCAGTACTTC.

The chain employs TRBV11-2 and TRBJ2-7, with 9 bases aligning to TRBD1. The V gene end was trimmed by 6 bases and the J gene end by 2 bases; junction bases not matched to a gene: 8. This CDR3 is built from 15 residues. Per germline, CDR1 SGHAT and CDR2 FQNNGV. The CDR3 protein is CASRLGQGTTYEQYF. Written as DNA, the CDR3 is TGTGCCAGCAGGTTGGGACAGGGAACTACCTACGAGCAGTACTTC. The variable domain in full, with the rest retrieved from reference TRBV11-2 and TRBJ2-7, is EAGVAQSPRYKIIEKRQSVAFWCNPISGHATLYWYQQILGQGPKLLIQFQNNGVVDDSQLPKDRFSAERLKGVDSTLKIQPAKLEDSAVYLCASRLGQGTTYEQYFGPGTRLTVT.

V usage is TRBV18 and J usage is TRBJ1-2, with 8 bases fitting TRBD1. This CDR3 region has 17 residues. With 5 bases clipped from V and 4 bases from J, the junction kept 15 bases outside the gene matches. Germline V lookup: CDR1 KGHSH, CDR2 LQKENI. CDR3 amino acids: CASSTALQGESSYGYTF. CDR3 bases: TGTGCCAGCTCAACAGCCCTACAGGGGGAAAGTAGCTATGGCTACACCTTC. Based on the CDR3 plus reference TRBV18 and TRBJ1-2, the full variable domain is NAGVMQNPRHLVRRRGQEARLRCSPMKGHSHVYWYRQLPEEGLKFMVYLQKENIIDESGMPKERFSAEFPKEGPSILRIQQVVRGDSAAYFCASSTALQGESSYGYTFGSGTRLTVV.

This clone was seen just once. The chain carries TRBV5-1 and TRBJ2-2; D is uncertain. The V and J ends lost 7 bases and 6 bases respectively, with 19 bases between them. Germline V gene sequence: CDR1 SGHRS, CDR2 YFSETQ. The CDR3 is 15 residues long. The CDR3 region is CASEGVPGAAGELFF. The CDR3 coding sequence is TGCGCCAGCGAAGGCGTACCCGGAGCAGCCGGGGAGCTGTTTTTT.

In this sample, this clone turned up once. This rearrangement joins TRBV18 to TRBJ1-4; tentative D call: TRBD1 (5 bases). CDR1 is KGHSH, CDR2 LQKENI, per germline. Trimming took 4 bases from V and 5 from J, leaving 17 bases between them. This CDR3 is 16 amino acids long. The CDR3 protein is CASSLRDGGKNEKLFF. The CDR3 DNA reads TGTGCCAGCTCACTTCGGGACGGGGGAAAAAATGAAAAACTGTTTTTT.